The rows below give T cell receptor beta chains drawn from one sample of a study of technical replicates of blood from several donors. TCRdb keeps only in-frame clones here, not all; method: immunoSEQ multiplex PCR. This sample has about 80,000 clones, with around 90% found just once. Material: T cells isolated from PBMCs. Receptor source: a human donor in good health. Both conserved end residues are part of each CDR3. D genes are given only for firm matches. Only part of the rows carry a size: once, few, many, or a class if the clone is expanded.

length: 14
D: -
J: TRBJ2-4
size: once
V: TRBV2
DNA: TGTGCCAGCAGTGAGTCAATAGCCAAAAACATTCAGTACTTC
CDR3: CASSESIAKNIQYF

length: 14
D: -
J: TRBJ2-1
size: -
V: TRBV7-9
DNA: TGTGCCAGCAGCTTAGGGGGAGGAGTCGATGAGCAGTTCTTC
CDR3: CASSLGGGVDEQFF

length: 16
D: -
J: TRBJ1-3
size: -
V: TRBV11-3
DNA: TGTGCCAGCAGCTCTTACACCGGGAGCTCTGGAAACACCATATATTTT
CDR3: CASSSYTGSSGNTIYF

length: 13
D: TRBD1
J: TRBJ2-1
size: -
V: TRBV6-5
DNA: TGTGCCAGCACTCGGACAGGGACCAATGAGCAGTTCTTC
CDR3: CASTRTGTNEQFF

length: 18
D: TRBD2
J: TRBJ2-7
size: -
V: TRBV4-2
DNA: TGTGCCAGCAGCCGAGAGTCTACTAGCGGGAAGCCGAGCTACGAGCAGTACTTC
CDR3: CASSRESTSGKPSYEQYF

length: 15
D: TRBD2
J: TRBJ2-1
size: -
V: TRBV11-3
DNA: TGTGCCAGCAGCTTAGGCCTAGCGGGATACAATGAGCAGTTCTTC
CDR3: CASSLGLAGYNEQFF

length: 16
D: -
J: TRBJ2-5
size: -
V: TRBV6-5
DNA: TGTGCCAGCAGTTCCTCCACGACAATATCGGGGGAGACCCAGTACTTC
CDR3: CASSSSTTISGETQYF

length: 13
D: TRBD1
J: TRBJ2-1
size: -
V: TRBV19
DNA: TGTGCCAGTACAGGACAGGGGAGGAATGAGCAGTTCTTC
CDR3: CASTGQGRNEQFF

length: 13
D: -
J: TRBJ1-1
size: -
V: TRBV7-9
DNA: TGTGCCAGCAGCGTGACAGCTTTCACTGAAGCTTTCTTT
CDR3: CASSVTAFTEAFF

length: 17
D: TRBD1
J: TRBJ2-1
size: -
V: TRBV9
DNA: TGTGCCAGCAGCGTAGACCCCGGGGGGACAGGGGGTGATGAGCAGTTCTTC
CDR3: CASSVDPGGTGGDEQFF

length: 16
D: TRBD2
J: TRBJ2-5
size: -
V: TRBV6-1
DNA: TGTGCCAGCAGTGACCTGGCTAGCGGGAGCCAAGAGACCCAGTACTTC
CDR3: CASSDLASGSQETQYF

length: 16
D: -
J: TRBJ2-3
size: -
V: TRBV18
DNA: TGTGCCAGCTCACCGGGCAGGGGATTGAAGACAGATACGCAGTATTTT
CDR3: CASSPGRGLKTDTQYF

length: 13
D: -
J: TRBJ2-7
size: -
V: TRBV13
DNA: TGTGCCAGCAGCTCAGCGCCGGGAGACGAGCAGTACTTC
CDR3: CASSSAPGDEQYF

length: 12
D: -
J: TRBJ2-7
size: once
V: TRBV5-4
DNA: TGTGCTATCGGAGGGGGCGGCTACGAGCAGTACTTC
CDR3: CAIGGGGYEQYF

length: 13
D: -
J: TRBJ1-1
size: -
V: TRBV14
DNA: TGTGCCAGCAGCCGTCTTAGGAACACTGAAGCTTTCTTT
CDR3: CASSRLRNTEAFF

length: 14
D: TRBD1
J: TRBJ1-1
size: -
V: TRBV7-3
DNA: TGTGCCAGCAGCACCGGAACAGGGGACCCTGAAGCTTTCTTT
CDR3: CASSTGTGDPEAFF

length: 16
D: TRBD1
J: TRBJ2-2
size: -
V: TRBV4-1
DNA: TGCGCCAGCAGCCAAAAGGCGACAGGGCTGGGCGGGGAGCTGTTTTTT
CDR3: CASSQKATGLGGELFF

length: 15
D: -
J: TRBJ2-7
size: -
V: TRBV27
DNA: TGTGCCAGCCTACCTTACGCGGAGGAGGGCTACGAGCAGTACTTC
CDR3: CASLPYAEEGYEQYF

length: 14
D: -
J: TRBJ1-5
size: -
V: TRBV12-5
DNA: TGTGCTAGTGGTTTGGGGAGAGCCAATCAGCCCCAGCATTTT
CDR3: CASGLGRANQPQHF

length: 14
D: -
J: TRBJ2-7
size: -
V: TRBV5-8
DNA: TGTGCCAGCAGCTTGGGAGGGGGCTCCTACGAGCAGTACTTC
CDR3: CASSLGGGSYEQYF

length: 15
D: TRBD2
J: TRBJ2-2
size: -
V: TRBV7-9
DNA: TGTGCCAGCAGCTTAGGACTAGCGGGAGCCGGGGAGCTGTTTTTT
CDR3: CASSLGLAGAGELFF

length: 14
D: TRBD1
J: TRBJ2-7
size: -
V: TRBV5-1
DNA: TGCGCCAGCAGCTTTCCGGCAGGGGGCGACGAGCAGTACTTC
CDR3: CASSFPAGGDEQYF

length: 13
D: -
J: TRBJ2-7
size: -
V: TRBV27
DNA: TGTGCCAGCAGGCGACTAGGGTCCTACGAGCAGTACTTC
CDR3: CASRRLGSYEQYF

length: 17
D: TRBD1
J: TRBJ1-1
size: once
V: TRBV19
DNA: TGTGCCAGTAGTAACAGGGGGTGGGCCGCTTCGGGCACTGAAGCTTTCTTT
CDR3: CASSNRGWAASGTEAFF

length: 14
D: -
J: TRBJ2-7
size: -
V: TRBV5-8
DNA: TGTGCCAGCAGCTTGCGAGGGGGGGCCTACGAGCAGTACTTC
CDR3: CASSLRGGAYEQYF

length: 13
D: -
J: TRBJ1-1
size: -
V: TRBV6-6
DNA: TGTGCCAGCACCTACGGGGGGTTTGCTGAAGCTTTCTTT
CDR3: CASTYGGFAEAFF

length: 13
D: -
J: TRBJ2-1
size: -
V: TRBV15
DNA: TGTGCCACCGCGAGCTGGGGGCACGATGAGCAGTTCTTC
CDR3: CATASWGHDEQFF

length: 15
D: -
J: TRBJ1-5
size: -
V: TRBV4-1
DNA: TGCGCCAGCAGCCCCCTGGACAGCGAGTATCAGCCCCAGCATTTT
CDR3: CASSPLDSEYQPQHF

length: 13
D: -
J: TRBJ2-7
size: -
V: TRBV19
DNA: TGTGCCACCGCACCGGGACACCTTTACGAGCAGTACTTC
CDR3: CATAPGHLYEQYF

length: 14
D: TRBD2
J: TRBJ2-5
size: -
V: TRBV2
DNA: TGTGCCAGCAGTGTCGGTCGGGAGGCGGAGACCCAGTACTTC
CDR3: CASSVGREAETQYF

length: 15
D: -
J: TRBJ2-2
size: -
V: TRBV7-3
DNA: TGTGCCAGCAGCTTAATGCAGACGAACACCGGGGAGCTGTTTTTT
CDR3: CASSLMQTNTGELFF

length: 17
D: TRBD2
J: TRBJ2-1
size: -
V: TRBV11-2
DNA: TGTGCCAGCAGCTTTGCACTAGCGGGAGGGAGTTACAATGAGCAGTTCTTC
CDR3: CASSFALAGGSYNEQFF

length: 15
D: TRBD2
J: TRBJ2-4
size: -
V: TRBV7-8
DNA: TGTGCCAGCAGCTTAGAAGCGGGAGTTGGGAACATTCAGTACTTC
CDR3: CASSLEAGVGNIQYF

length: 15
D: TRBD2
J: TRBJ2-1
size: once
V: TRBV4-1
DNA: TGCGCCAGCAGCCAATGGACTAGCGGGGTCAATGAGCAGTTCTTC
CDR3: CASSQWTSGVNEQFF

length: 16
D: TRBD1
J: TRBJ1-1
size: -
V: TRBV4-1
DNA: TGCGCCAGCAGCACCCGGGACAGACTTCAGGGGTCTGAAGCTTTCTTT
CDR3: CASSTRDRLQGSEAFF

length: 14
D: TRBD1
J: TRBJ2-7
size: -
V: TRBV4-2
DNA: TGTGCCAGCAGCCAAAGGCAGGGGGCGAGAGAGCAGTACTTC
CDR3: CASSQRQGAREQYF

length: 15
D: TRBD2
J: TRBJ2-7
size: -
V: TRBV9
DNA: TGTGCCAGCAGCGTAGGAGCGGGAGAAGGCTACGAGCAGTACTTC
CDR3: CASSVGAGEGYEQYF

length: 13
D: TRBD1
J: TRBJ2-1
size: -
V: TRBV14
DNA: TGTGCCAGCAGGGGACAGGGGTACAATGAGCAGTTCTTC
CDR3: CASRGQGYNEQFF

length: 16
D: -
J: TRBJ1-5
size: -
V: TRBV6-5
DNA: TGTGCCAGCAGTTACTATTGGAGGGGTTCCCCCCAGCCCCAGCATTTT
CDR3: CASSYYWRGSPQPQHF

length: 17
D: -
J: TRBJ2-6
size: -
V: TRBV19
DNA: TGTGCCAGTAGTATGACAGTATATCCCTCTGGGGCCAACGTCCTGACTTTC
CDR3: CASSMTVYPSGANVLTF

length: 14
D: TRBD2
J: TRBJ2-7
size: -
V: TRBV30
DNA: TGTGCCTGGGGGGGGACTAGCGGGATCTACGAGCAGTACTTC
CDR3: CAWGGTSGIYEQYF

length: 15
D: -
J: TRBJ2-3
size: -
V: TRBV2
DNA: TGTGCCAGCAGTACCTTCAGCGCTGGCACAGATACGCAGTATTTT
CDR3: CASSTFSAGTDTQYF

length: 19
D: -
J: TRBJ2-7
size: -
V: TRBV12-2
DNA: TGTGCAAGTCGCCGAACCCCCCTAGCGGGAGGATCCTATGCCTACGAGCAGTACTTC
CDR3: CASRRTPLAGGSYAYEQYF

length: 13
D: -
J: TRBJ2-1
size: -
V: TRBV29-1
DNA: TGCAGCGTATCAATCGGGTCGTACAATGAGCAGTTCTTC
CDR3: CSVSIGSYNEQFF

length: 15
D: -
J: TRBJ1-2
size: -
V: TRBV9
DNA: TGTGCCAGCAGCGGCGTTCGGGACACCGACTATGGCTACACCTTC
CDR3: CASSGVRDTDYGYTF

length: 15
D: TRBD1
J: TRBJ2-5
size: -
V: TRBV28
DNA: TGTGCCAGCAGTTTATTTACAGGGGGAACAGAGACCCAGTACTTC
CDR3: CASSLFTGGTETQYF

length: 15
D: -
J: TRBJ2-7
size: -
V: TRBV30
DNA: TGTGCCTGGAGTGTAACGGAGACGAATCATTACGAGCAGTACTTC
CDR3: CAWSVTETNHYEQYF

length: 14
D: -
J: TRBJ1-5
size: few
V: TRBV7-8
DNA: TGTGCCAGCAGCTTCGACTGGGGCAATCAGCCCCAGCATTTT
CDR3: CASSFDWGNQPQHF

length: 17
D: TRBD2
J: TRBJ2-1
size: -
V: TRBV30
DNA: TGTGCCTGGGATCTGGGGACTAGCGGGCCCTTCTACAATGAGCAGTTCTTC
CDR3: CAWDLGTSGPFYNEQFF

length: 14
D: TRBD2
J: TRBJ2-1
size: -
V: TRBV13
DNA: TGTGCCAGCAGCAACCGACTAGCGGGCAATGAGCAGTTCTTC
CDR3: CASSNRLAGNEQFF

length: 11
D: -
J: TRBJ2-3
size: -
V: TRBV27
DNA: TGTGCCAGCACCAACACAGATACGCAGTATTTT
CDR3: CASTNTDTQYF

length: 15
D: TRBD2
J: TRBJ2-1
size: -
V: TRBV28
DNA: TGTGCCAGCAGCGGCGGGACTAGCGGGATCTATGAGCAGTTCTTC
CDR3: CASSGGTSGIYEQFF

length: 14
D: -
J: TRBJ2-3
size: -
V: TRBV6-6
DNA: TGTGCCAGCAGTTACGTCCAAAGCACAGATACGCAGTATTTT
CDR3: CASSYVQSTDTQYF